A single sample gave rise to the 23 T cell receptor beta chains below, sequenced in a study of blood T cells in healthy people across ages. Through a sample-barcoded 5' primer and a J-beta primer mix, a second PCR was run for roughly 7 to 11 cycles. TCRdb re-called the 5' RACE reads with MiXCR, one entry per CDR3 protein. The sample has about 400,000 distinct CDR3 sequences, roughly half seen once. Sequenced: blood. The receptors were gathered from a man in his 60s in good health.

V gene TRBV3-1 combines with J gene TRBJ2-7; D is possibly TRBD2 (5 bases). Per the germline V gene, CDR1 is LGHDT and CDR2 is YNNKEL (reference sequence). CDR3 length: 12 amino acids. V was cut by 7 bases and J by 3 bases, with 10 bases left in between. CDR3 bases: TGTGCCAGCAAGGGAGAACTCTACGAGCAGTACTTC. Its protein is CASKGELYEQYF.

The chain carries TRBV12-3 or TRBV12-4 and TRBJ2-4; 12 bases are shared with TRBD2. The better agreement between TRBJ2-5 and the DNA end casts doubt on the J call. The CDR3 has 16 amino acids. CDR3 loop: CASSLFLAGGQETQYF. CDR3 sequence (DNA): TGTGCCAGCAGTTTGTTCCTAGCGGGGGGGCAGGAGACCCAGTACTTC.

The chain employs TRBV5-1 and TRBJ2-7, with D maybe TRBD1 (6 bases). The CDR3 totals 16 residues. V gave up 3 bases and J gave up 2 bases, with 18 bases separating them. CDR1 and CDR2 (germline): SGHRS, YFSETQ. CDR3 in DNA: TGCGCCAGCAGCTCGATGGGGGCCAGTAGACCCTACGAGCAGTACTTC. This sequence encodes CASSSMGASRPYEQYF.

Concerning this clonotype: An end of the junction does not agree with germline; a read error may underlie this. The genes are TRBV4-2 and TRBJ2-3; 10 bases match TRBD1. The V gene's germline CDR1 is LGHNA and CDR2 YNFKEQ. CDR3 size: 17 residues. CDR3 sequence reads: CANSQTTGTGVADTQYF. The CDR3 DNA is TGTGCCAACAGCCAGACTACCGGGACAGGGGTGGCAGATACGCAGTATTTT.

As for this clonotype: This may be a read error, as it is one base from a much larger clone. This sequence joins TRBV28 and TRBJ2-1, with 8 positions matching TRBD2. The CDR3 runs to 16 residues. V was clipped by 7 bases and J by 8 bases; unmatched bases: 16. From germline, CDR1 is MDHEN and CDR2 SYDVKM. CDR3 bases: TGTGCCAGCAAACCCCCTAGACGAGCGGGAGTACATGAGCAGTTCTTC. This gives the protein CASKPPRRAGVHEQFF.

This clonotype was seen only once. The CDR3 DNA is TGTGCCAGCGGAGGGGGCAGAATCTATGGCTACACCTTC. The encoded protein is CASGGGRIYGYTF. The rearrangement links TRBV27 to TRBJ1-2; TRBD1 agrees at 7 bases. This CDR3 has 13 residues. Germline V gene data show CDR1 as MNHEY and CDR2 as SMNVEV (reference sequence). V was pared by 8 bases and J by 4 bases, with 7 bases of the junction left unmatched.

V and J are TRBV12-3 or TRBV12-4 and TRBJ1-6; D is uncertain. Trimming left V 3 bases short and J 10 bases short, with 13 bases between. The length of the CDR3 is 14 residues. CDR3 protein: CASSLKGPKSPLHF. CDR3 nucleotides: TGTGCCAGCAGTTTGAAGGGCCCTAAGTCACCCCTCCACTTT.

The chain employs TRBV28 and TRBJ1-2; perhaps TRBD1 as D (6 bases). The CDR3 totals 12 residues. The V gene lost 8 bases and the J gene lost 8 bases, with 15 bases spanning the gap. Germline CDR1 MDHEN, CDR2 SYDVKM. The CDR3 region has the DNA TGTGCCAGCCGGGGGGGGGCGTCGGGCTACACCTTC. This codes for CASRGGASGYTF.

This clonotype was counted at least ten times. The chain has TRBV6-5 and TRBJ2-3; D might be TRBD1 (6 bases). In germline, CDR1 is MNHEY, CDR2 SVGAGI. The germline V and J ends were trimmed by 6 bases and 2 bases, with 12 bases remaining between them. The CDR3 covers 14 residues. The CDR3 protein is CASSQGSHTDTQYF. CDR3 coding DNA: TGTGCCAGCAGCCAGGGGTCCCACACAGATACGCAGTATTTT.

The J gene is TRBJ2-3, the V gene TRBV4-2; tentative D call: TRBD1 (8 bases). Germline-derived CDR1 and CDR2 are LGHNA and YNFKEQ. The CDR3 sequence is 15 residues long. Trimming left V 8 bases short and J 5 bases short, with 20 bases between. Here the CDR3 DNA reads TGTGCCAGCGGACACGGACAGGGAGGGGTAGATACGCAGTATTTT. This sequence encodes CASGHGQGGVDTQYF.

The chain carries TRBV11-2 and TRBJ2-3, with 7 positions matching TRBD1. This CDR3 spans 16 amino acids. The V gene's germline CDR1 is SGHAT and CDR2 FQNNGV. With 0 bases clipped from V and 3 bases from J, the junction kept 6 bases outside the gene matches. The CDR3 sequence is CASSLEDRPGTDTQYF. The CDR3 region has the DNA TGTGCCAGCAGCTTAGAGGACAGGCCCGGGACAGATACGCAGTATTTT.

This clonotype turned up a few times. This rearrangement joins TRBV7-9 to TRBJ2-7; 7 nucleotides match TRBD1. The CDR3 sequence is 16 residues long. V trimming: 5 bases; J trimming: 4 bases; junction bases outside the gene matches: 14. Germline loops: CDR1 SEHNR, CDR2 FQNEAQ (reference sequence). CDR3 coding DNA: TGTGCCAGCAGCCCCCGCTCAGGGGGTACAGGTTACGAGCAGTACTTC. Translation gives CASSPRSGGTGYEQYF.

V is TRBV20-1 and J is TRBJ2-3; TRBD1 or TRBD2 may be the D gene (5 bases each). Looked up from germline, CDR1 is DFQATT and CDR2 is SNEGSKA (reference sequence). The CDR3 covers 13 residues. V was shortened by 6 bases and J by 3 bases, with 13 bases between the two germline ends. This CDR3 reads CSARWGRTDTQYF. The DNA for the CDR3 is TGCAGTGCCAGGTGGGGACGAACAGATACGCAGTATTTT.

In this sample, this clonotype turned up a few times. V and J are TRBV21-1 and TRBJ1-2. TRBV21-1 is a listed pseudogene. CDR3 length: 14 amino acids. DNA of the CDR3: TGTGCCAGCAGCAATTCAGATTTCGACTATGGCTACACCTTC. Translating gives CASSNSDFDYGYTF.

Only a few counts were recorded for this clonotype. Germline and junction disagree at one end, which may indicate a read error. The chain recombines TRBV7-2 with TRBJ2-1, with D hard to call. Per germline, CDR1 SGHTA and CDR2 FQGNSA. The CDR3 has 15 residues. CDR3 bases: TGTGCCAGCCGCTTAGGCCCGAGCTCCTACAATGAGCAGTTCTTC. The encoded protein is CASRLGPSSYNEQFF.

The gene calls are TRBV20-1 and TRBJ2-6; tentatively, D is TRBD2 (5 bases). Trimming took off 0 bases at V and 3 bases at J, with 15 bases between the two ends. The germline CDR1 and CDR2 sequences are DFQATT and SNEGSKA (reference sequence). CDR3 length equals 17 residues. CDR3 DNA: TGCAGTGCTAGAGAACGGGGAATGGGATTTGGGGCCAACGTCCTGACTTTC. Translated, it gives CSARERGMGFGANVLTF.

The chain recombines TRBV20-1 with TRBJ2-3, with D tentatively TRBD2 (7 bases). V shed 0 bases and J shed 12 bases, with 13 bases lying between them. Germline V lookup: CDR1 DFQATT, CDR2 SNEGSKA (reference sequence). The CDR3 runs to 12 residues. The DNA for the CDR3 is TGCAGTGCTAGAGATCCCGGGGGGCCTCAGTATTTT. It codes for CSARDPGGPQYF.

DNA for the CDR3: TGTGCCAGCAGTGACCGTAACAATGAGCAGTTCTTC. It translates to CASSDRNNEQFF. The chain combines TRBV2 with TRBJ2-1; D is uncertain. In germline, CDR1 is SNHLY, CDR2 FYNNEI. The CDR3 spans 12 residues. Trimming stripped 3 bases from V and 5 bases from J, with 5 bases between.

The rearrangement uses TRBV28 and TRBJ1-1; TRBD1 aligns across 10 bases. V was clipped by 8 bases and J by 0 bases; unmatched bases: 0. The CDR3 runs 13 residues. Germline assignment: CDR1 MDHEN and CDR2 SYDVKM. The CDR3 loop reads CASDRGLNTEAFF. Here the CDR3 DNA reads TGTGCCAGCGACAGGGGGCTGAACACTGAAGCTTTCTTT. Full variable domain (missing parts from reference TRBV28 and TRBJ1-1): DVKVTQSSRYLVKRTGEKVFLECVQDMDHENMFWYRQDPGLGLRLIYFSYDVKMKEKGDIPEGYSVSREKKERFSLILESASTNQTSMYLCASDRGLNTEAFFGQGTRLTVV.

The sample holds one count of this clonotype. The V call is TRBV10-3, the J call TRBJ2-2; 7 bases align to TRBD1. Germline trimming cut 11 bases from V and 1 base from J; bases unmatched to any gene: 4. The CDR3 runs to 13 residues. Germline loops: CDR1 ENHRY, CDR2 SYGVKD. The CDR3 is CAVGQENTGELFF. The CDR3 bases are TGTGCCGTCGGACAGGAGAACACCGGGGAGCTGTTTTTT.

V gene TRBV5-1 combines with J gene TRBJ1-1; maybe TRBD1 (5 bases). Trimming stripped 0 bases from V and 3 bases from J, with 9 bases between. Germline lookup yields CDR1 SGHRS and CDR2 YFSETQ. The CDR3 has 14 amino acids. The CDR3 here is CASSLGGEHTEAFF. In nucleotides, the CDR3 is TGCGCCAGCAGCTTGGGGGGGGAGCACACTGAAGCTTTCTTT. The entire variable domain, with the rest obtained from reference TRBV5-1 and TRBJ1-1, is as follows: KAGVTQTPRYLIKTRGQQVTLSCSPISGHRSVSWYQQTPGQGLQFLFEYFSETQRNKGNFPGRFSGRQFSNSRSEMNVSTLELGDSALYLCASSLGGEHTEAFFGQGTRLTVV.

This clonotype appeared once. The V gene is TRBV19, the J gene TRBJ2-6; the D gene is possibly TRBD1 (5 bases). The CDR3 has 14 amino acids. V shed 6 bases and J shed 3 bases, with 9 bases lying between them. The germline V gene has CDR1 LNHDA and CDR2 SQIVND (reference sequence). CDR3 amino acids: CASRHRGGANVLTF. The CDR3 DNA follows: TGTGCCAGTAGGCATAGGGGTGGGGCCAACGTCCTGACTTTC. Full variable domain (rest looked up from reference TRBV19 and TRBJ2-6): DGGITQSPKYLFRKEGQNVTLSCEQNLNHDAMYWYRQDPGQGLRLIYYSQIVNDFQKGDIAEGYSVSREKKESFPLTVTSAQKNPTAFYLCASRHRGGANVLTFGAGSRLTVL.

The chain joins TRBV7-2 to TRBJ1-5, with D tentatively TRBD1 (6 bases). The CDR3 spans 16 residues. Per the germline V gene, CDR1 is SGHTA and CDR2 is FQGNSA. V was cut by 4 bases and J by 1 base, with 14 bases left in between. DNA for the CDR3: TGTACCAGCAGCTCGGACAGCTCAGGGAGCAATCAGCCCCAGCATTTT. Amino acids: CTSSSDSSGSNQPQHF.